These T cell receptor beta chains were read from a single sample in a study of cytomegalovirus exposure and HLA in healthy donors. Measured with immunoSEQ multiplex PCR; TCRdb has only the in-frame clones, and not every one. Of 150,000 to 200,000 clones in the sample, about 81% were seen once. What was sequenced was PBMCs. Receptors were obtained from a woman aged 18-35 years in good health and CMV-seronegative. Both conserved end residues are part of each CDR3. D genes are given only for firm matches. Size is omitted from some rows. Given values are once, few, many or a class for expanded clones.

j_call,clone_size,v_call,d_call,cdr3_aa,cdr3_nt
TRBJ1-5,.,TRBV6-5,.,CASSLNENQPQHF,TGTGCCAGCAGCCTGAATGAGAATCAGCCCCAGCATTTT
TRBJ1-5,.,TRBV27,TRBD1,CASSSIQGAGNQPQHF,TGTGCCAGCAGTTCGATACAGGGGGCGGGCAATCAGCCCCAGCATTTT
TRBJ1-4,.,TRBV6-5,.,CASSSVATNEKLFF,TGTGCCAGCAGTTCTGTTGCAACTAATGAAAAACTGTTTTTT
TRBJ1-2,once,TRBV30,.,CAWSPGDYGYTF,TGTGCCTGGAGTCCAGGGGACTATGGCTACACCTTC
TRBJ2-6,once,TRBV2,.,CASSEGVGPGANVLTF,TGTGCCAGCAGTGAAGGTGTCGGTCCTGGGGCCAACGTCCTGACTTTC
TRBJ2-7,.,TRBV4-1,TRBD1,CASSQVSGQGAYEQYF,TGCGCCAGCAGCCAAGTGTCAGGACAGGGAGCCTACGAGCAGTACTTC
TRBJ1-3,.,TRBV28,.,CASSSAGAGNTIYF,TGTGCCAGCAGTTCGGCAGGGGCTGGAAACACCATATATTTT
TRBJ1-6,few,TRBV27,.,CASSYEGHHSSPLHF,TGTGCCAGCAGCTACGAGGGACACCATAGTTCACCCCTCCACTTT
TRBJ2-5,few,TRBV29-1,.,CSVWMGPTPETQYF,TGCAGCGTCTGGATGGGGCCCACCCCGGAGACCCAGTACTTC
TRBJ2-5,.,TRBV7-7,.,CASSLAFHLQETQYF,TGTGCTAGCAGCTTAGCTTTTCATCTACAAGAGACCCAGTACTTC
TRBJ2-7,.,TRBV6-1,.,CASRSGPYDSYEQYF,TGTGCCAGCCGGAGCGGTCCGTATGACTCCTACGAGCAGTACTTC
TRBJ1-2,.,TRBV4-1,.,CASSQPLQGYYGYTF,TGCGCCAGCAGCCAGCCACTACAGGGATACTATGGCTACACCTTC
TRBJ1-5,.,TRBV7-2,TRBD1,CASSQGQGRGQPQHF,TGTGCCAGCAGCCAAGGACAGGGCAGAGGACAGCCCCAGCATTTT
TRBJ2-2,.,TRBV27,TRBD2,CASSSMIAGAATGELFF,TGTGCCAGCAGTTCGATGATAGCGGGAGCGGCCACCGGGGAGCTGTTTTTT
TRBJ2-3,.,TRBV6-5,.,CASSYTRAGGTDTQYF,TGTGCCAGCAGTTACACGAGGGCCGGGGGCACAGATACGCAGTATTTT
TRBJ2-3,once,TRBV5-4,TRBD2,CASSLPRGRDTDTQYF,TGTGCCAGCAGCTTACCGCGCGGGAGAGACACAGATACGCAGTATTTT
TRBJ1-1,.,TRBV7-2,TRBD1,CASSLGGTGRQAEAFF,TGTGCCAGCAGCTTAGGCGGGACAGGGAGGCAAGCAGAAGCTTTCTTT
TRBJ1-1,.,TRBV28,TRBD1,CASSLNRLRDRNTEAFF,TGTGCCAGCAGTTTAAATCGGCTCAGGGACAGGAACACTGAAGCTTTCTTT
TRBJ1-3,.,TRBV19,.,CASSSGNTIYF,TGTGCCAGCTCCTCTGGAAACACCATATATTTT
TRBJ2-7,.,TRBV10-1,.,CASSESSGSEQGEQYF,TGCGCCAGCAGTGAGTCAAGCGGGAGCGAACAGGGGGAGCAGTACTTC
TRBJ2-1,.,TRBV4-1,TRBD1,CASSPYDRGDEQFF,TGCGCCAGCAGCCCTTACGACAGGGGCGATGAGCAGTTCTTC
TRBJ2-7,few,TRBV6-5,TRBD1,CASSYSLTGGYEQYF,TGTGCCAGCAGTTACTCGTTGACAGGGGGCTACGAGCAGTACTTC
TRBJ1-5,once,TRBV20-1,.,CSERGTRF,TGCAGTGAAAGGGGGACAAGATTT
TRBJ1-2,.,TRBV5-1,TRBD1,CASSSTGQGRGYTF,TGCGCCAGCAGCTCCACGGGACAGGGCCGTGGCTACACCTTC
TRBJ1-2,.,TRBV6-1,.,CASAESGTTNYGYTF,TGTGCCAGCGCAGAAAGTGGGACAACTAACTATGGCTACACCTTC
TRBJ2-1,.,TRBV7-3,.,CASSLNGDTTYNEQFF,TGTGCCAGCAGCTTAAACGGGGACACCACCTACAATGAGCAGTTCTTC
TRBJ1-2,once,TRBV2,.,CASSGGVGYTF,TGTGCCAGCAGTGGGGGGGTCGGCTACACCTTC
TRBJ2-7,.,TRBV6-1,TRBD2,CASREREGRSEQYF,TGTGCCAGCAGGGAGCGGGAGGGCCGAAGCGAGCAGTACTTC
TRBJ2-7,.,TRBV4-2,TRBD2,CASSQGRPGTSGAYEQYF,TGTGCCAGCAGCCAGGGAAGACCCGGGACTAGCGGGGCCTACGAGCAGTACTTC
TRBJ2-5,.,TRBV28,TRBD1,CASRWDRYMETQYF,TGTGCCAGCAGATGGGACAGGTATATGGAGACCCAGTACTTC
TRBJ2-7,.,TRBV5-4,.,CASSSGETYEQYF,TGTGCCAGCAGCTCAGGGGAAACCTACGAGCAGTACTTC
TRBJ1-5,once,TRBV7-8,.,CASSLGFGRARGNQPQHF,TGTGCCAGCAGCTTAGGGTTTGGCAGGGCTAGAGGCAATCAGCCCCAGCATTTT
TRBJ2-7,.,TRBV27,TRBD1,CASSPRDRAYEQYF,TGTGCCAGCAGTCCCCGGGACAGGGCCTACGAGCAGTACTTC
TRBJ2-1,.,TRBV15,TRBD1,CATGQGQGDYNEQFF,TGTGCCACCGGGCAGGGACAGGGAGACTACAATGAGCAGTTCTTC
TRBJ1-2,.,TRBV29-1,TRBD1,CSVGRQGPISDYGYTF,TGCAGCGTCGGACGACAGGGTCCCATATCAGACTATGGCTACACCTTC
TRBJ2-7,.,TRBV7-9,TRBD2,CASSQELRSGGLPEQYF,TGTGCCAGCAGCCAAGAGTTAAGGTCGGGAGGCCTTCCCGAGCAGTACTTC
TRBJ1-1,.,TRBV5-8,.,CASSPRLAGTEAFF,TGTGCCAGCAGCCCCCGATTGGCAGGAACTGAAGCTTTCTTT